The text below deals with one TCR beta chain. Authors' processing steps: Reference gene primer amplification gave estimated nucleated cell counts. Measured with immunoSEQ multiplex PCR; TCRdb has only the in-frame clones, and not every one. V, J and clone size were drawn from that table, and D and trimming were deduced from the DNA. The table has 210,000 or so clones, about 90% seen once. This record belongs to a study of blood T cell repertoires in COVID-19. Turning to the study itself: Sample material is recorded as cDNA or gDNA derived from T cells, B-cell-depleted T cells, or PBMCs.

This CDR3 has 12 residues. Germline loops: CDR1 SNHLY, CDR2 FYNNEI. With 7 bases removed from V and 2 bases from J, the gap between germline ends came to 6 bases. The receptor was derived from a man aged 35-49 years with active or convalescent COVID-19. Sample: peripheral blood. The V call is TRBV2, the J call TRBJ1-5; no firm D call. The DNA of the CDR3 is TGTGCCAGCAACCGGGGCAATCAGCCCCAGCATTTT. This sequence encodes CASNRGNQPQHF.